Shown below are 5 T cell receptor beta chains from a single sample sequenced in a study of blood T cell repertoires in COVID-19. TCRdb keeps only in-frame clones here, not all; method: immunoSEQ multiplex PCR. The sample includes 150,000 to 200,000 clones, around four fifths seen only once; the top ten take about 5%. Sequenced: PBMCs or T cells enriched from blood (not recorded which). The receptor set was obtained from a man between 65 and 85 years old who had been exposed to COVID-19.

V gene TRBV7-9 combines with J gene TRBJ1-6, with 7 bases identical to TRBD1. The V gene's germline CDR1 is SEHNR and CDR2 FQNEAQ (reference sequence). Trimming at V came to 8 bases and at J to 0 bases, leaving 13 bases not matched to a gene. The CDR3 length is 18 residues. CDR3 protein: CASGRDSGVSSYNSPLHF. As DNA, the CDR3 is TGTGCCAGCGGAAGGGACAGTGGAGTTAGCTCCTATAATTCACCCCTCCACTTT.

The V call is TRBV19, the J call TRBJ2-2; weak D call: TRBD1 (5 bases). CDR3 length: 15 residues. The V end lost 5 bases, the J end lost 1 base, and 11 bases lay between the germline ends. Germline V gene lookup returns CDR1 LNHDA and CDR2 SQIVND (reference sequence). The DNA for the CDR3 is TGTGCCAGTAGTTCCCGGACAAAGAACACCGGGGAGCTGTTTTTT. Its protein is CASSSRTKNTGELFF.

The chain links TRBV19 to TRBJ2-3; unclear D gene. V gave up 4 bases and J gave up 3 bases, with 11 bases separating them. The germline gives CDR1 LNHDA, CDR2 SQIVND (reference sequence). The length of the CDR3 is 14 residues. The CDR3 nucleotides read TGTGCCAGTAGTACCGTACTTCGGACAGATACGCAGTATTTT. Protein product: CASSTVLRTDTQYF.

The chain links TRBV15 to TRBJ2-7; D unresolved. The CDR3 totals 12 residues. Per the germline V gene, CDR1 is LNHNV and CDR2 is YYDKDF (reference sequence). Trimming took 0 bases from V and 3 from J, leaving 3 bases between them. This CDR3 is CATSRDNYEQYF. For the CDR3, the DNA is TGTGCCACCAGCAGAGACAACTACGAGCAGTACTTC.

V usage is TRBV7-2 and J usage is TRBJ2-7, with 7 nucleotides matching TRBD2. After removal of 5 bases from V and 2 bases from J, the junction contained 12 bases not matched to a gene. This CDR3 region has 16 residues. The germline CDR1 and CDR2 sequences are SGHTA and FQGNSA. This chain's CDR3 is CASSPLLGGGTYEQYF. The CDR3 region has the DNA TGTGCCAGCAGCCCCCTTTTGGGCGGGGGAACCTACGAGCAGTACTTC.